The 24 T cell receptor beta chains presented below share a single source sample, sequenced in a study of CD8+ T cells in alopecia areata. This sample's treatment: oral pan-JAK inhibitor, 5-10 mg twice daily. RNA extraction and reverse transcription yielded cDNA as sequencing template. Method: immunoSEQ multiplex PCR; TCRdb's copy keeps in-frame clones and lacks some. The sample carries 200,000 to 250,000 clones, 66% recorded once. The sample here was CD4+ T cells sorted from blood, taken around week 44, from a patient treated with tofacitinib. These receptors were taken from a human donor with alopecia areata.

The V gene is TRBV5-6, the J gene TRBJ2-1, with a tentative D call TRBD2 (5 bases). The CDR3 spans 16 residues. V was clipped by 4 bases and J by 5 bases, with 19 bases between them. Germline CDR1 SGHDT, CDR2 YYEEEE. This CDR3 reads CASSPRVGKEDNEQFF. CDR3 DNA: TGTGCCAGCAGCCCCAGAGTGGGCAAGGAGGACAATGAGCAGTTCTTC.

The chain combines TRBV15 with TRBJ2-2, with D possibly called TRBD1 or TRBD2 (5 bases each). V was cut by 4 bases and J by 4 bases, with 13 bases left in between. The CDR3 has 15 amino acids. Germline V gene data show CDR1 as LNHNV and CDR2 as YYDKDF (reference sequence). In DNA form, the CDR3 reads TGTGCCACCAGCAAGGGACGGAGGAGCACCGGGGAGCTGTTTTTT. Its protein is CATSKGRRSTGELFF.

The genes are TRBV5-6 and TRBJ1-2; TRBD1 is a possible D gene (5 bases). Looked up from germline, CDR1 is SGHDT and CDR2 is YYEEEE. This CDR3 is built from 13 residues. Trimming pared 3 bases from V and 6 bases from J, leaving 12 bases between. The CDR3 DNA sequence: TGTGCCAGCAGCTATGGAGGGGATCATGGCTACACCTTC. Its translation: CASSYGGDHGYTF.

V gene TRBV7-2 combines with J gene TRBJ2-7, with D perhaps TRBD2 (5 bases). Between the trimmed V and J ends, which lost 4 bases and 7 bases, there was a span of 17 bases. From germline, CDR1 is SGHTA and CDR2 FQGNSA. The CDR3 is made up of 14 amino acids. CDR3 nucleotides: TGTGCCAGCAGCTCTACGAGGGCAGTTAAGGAGCAGTACTTC. It specifies CASSSTRAVKEQYF.

The chain links TRBV5-1 to TRBJ2-4; a possible D gene is TRBD2 (6 bases). V lost 2 bases to trimming and J lost 8 bases, with 14 bases between them. Germline CDR1 is SGHRS and CDR2 is YFSETQ. The CDR3 totals 14 residues. CDR3 region: CASSFDGRRDIQYF. For the CDR3, the DNA is TGCGCCAGCAGCTTTGACGGTAGGAGGGACATTCAGTACTTC.

This rearrangement joins TRBV7-9 to TRBJ2-7; D remains ambiguous. The germline gives CDR1 SEHNR, CDR2 FQNEAQ (reference sequence). The CDR3 sequence is 13 residues long. Trimming took 8 bases from V and 4 from J, leaving 15 bases between them. The CDR3: CASSPQTQYEQYF. The DNA for the CDR3 is TGTGCCAGCTCCCCCCAAACCCAGTACGAGCAGTACTTC.

The J gene is TRBJ2-7, the V gene TRBV7-9; D unresolved. The CDR3 sequence is 16 residues long. In germline, CDR1 is SEHNR, CDR2 FQNEAQ (reference sequence). Trimming cost V 5 bases and J 0 bases, with 17 bases left between them. CDR3 amino acids: CASSPSGPSSSYEQYF. The CDR3, as DNA: TGTGCCAGCAGCCCCTCCGGGCCCTCAAGCTCCTACGAGCAGTACTTC. The entire variable domain, with the rest obtained from reference TRBV7-9 and TRBJ2-7, is as follows: DTGVSQNPRHKITKRGQNVTFRCDPISEHNRLYWYRQTLGQGPEFLTYFQNEAQLEKSRLLSDRFSAERPKGSFSTLEIQRTEQGDSAMYLCASSPSGPSSSYEQYFGPGTRLTVT.

The rearrangement uses TRBV6-5 and TRBJ2-5, with TRBD2 matching over 7 bases. With the DNA end fitting TRBJ2-7 better, the J assignment may be wrong. Germline CDR1 is MNHEY and CDR2 is SVGAGI. CDR3 length: 14 amino acids. Written as DNA, the CDR3 is TGTGCCAGCTTGGCGTTCCGGGGGGCCTACGAGCAGTACTTC. This codes for CASLAFRGAYEQYF.

The genes are TRBV30 and TRBJ1-3; 10 bases are a match to TRBD1. Germline values: CDR1 GTSNPN, CDR2 SVGIG (reference sequence). V gave up 3 bases and J gave up 4 bases; unmatched junction bases: 0. The CDR3 extends over 13 amino acids. The CDR3, as DNA: TGTGCCTGGAGGACAGGGGGCGGAAACACCATATATTTT. Its protein is CAWRTGGGNTIYF.

V usage is TRBV5-1 and J usage is TRBJ2-5; D call uncertain. CDR1 is SGHRS and CDR2 is YFSETQ in the germline V gene. This CDR3 spans 11 amino acids. V lost 3 bases and J 9 bases, leaving 9 bases between the germline ends. Written as DNA, the CDR3 is TGCGCCAGCAGCTCCACATGGGCCCAGTACTTC. Its translation: CASSSTWAQYF. The variable domain in full, with the rest retrieved from reference TRBV5-1 and TRBJ2-5, is KAGVTQTPRYLIKTRGQQVTLSCSPISGHRSVSWYQQTPGQGLQFLFEYFSETQRNKGNFPGRFSGRQFSNSRSEMNVSTLELGDSALYLCASSSTWAQYFGPGTRLLVL.

The rearrangement links TRBV2 to TRBJ2-3; TRBD1 is a possible D gene (5 bases). CDR3 length equals 14 residues. Germline V lookup: CDR1 SNHLY, CDR2 FYNNEI. Deletions cut 8 bases from V and 2 bases from J, with 14 bases between. This chain's CDR3 is CASDPGMNTDTQYF. CDR3 sequence (DNA): TGTGCCAGCGACCCAGGGATGAACACAGATACGCAGTATTTT.

This clone was seen only once. The chain couples TRBV29-1 to TRBJ1-1; D uncertain. The CDR3 consists of 13 residues. Trimming stripped 4 bases from V and 5 bases from J, with 14 bases between. Germline CDR1 SQVTM, CDR2 ANQGSEA. CDR3 in DNA: TGCAGCGTTGGGAGGGTCCTGGGGACTGAAGCTTTCTTT. Its translation is CSVGRVLGTEAFF.

This clone was seen a few times. The chain combines TRBV20-1 with TRBJ2-7, with D tentatively TRBD1 (6 bases). The CDR3 loop spans 10 amino acids. Trimming removed 4 bases from V and 6 bases from J, with 7 bases in between. The germline V gene has CDR1 DFQATT and CDR2 SNEGSKA (reference sequence). The CDR3 reads CSAMDSEQYF. The CDR3, as DNA: TGCAGTGCTATGGACAGCGAGCAGTACTTC.

The chain has TRBV7-2 and TRBJ2-3, with D unresolved. Germline V gives CDR1 SGHTA, CDR2 FQGNSA. Trimming stripped 5 bases from V and 0 bases from J, with 12 bases between. The CDR3 covers 15 residues. The CDR3, as DNA: TGTGCCAGCAGCAGGGAAGCGTTCAGCACAGATACGCAGTATTTT. As protein: CASSREAFSTDTQYF.

The J gene is TRBJ2-7, the V gene TRBV7-2; 10 bases are shared with TRBD1. J lost 1 base, V lost 5 bases, and 2 bases had no gene match. The CDR3 is made up of 14 amino acids. Germline V gene lookup returns CDR1 SGHTA and CDR2 FQGNSA. As DNA, the CDR3 is TGTGCCAGCAGCCGGGACAGGGGATCCTACGAGCAGTACTTC. Protein product: CASSRDRGSYEQYF.

The chain is built from TRBV29-1 and TRBJ1-2, with D unclear. This CDR3 comprises 11 residues. V was shortened by 6 bases and J by 8 bases, with 13 bases between the two germline ends. Germline V gene lookup returns CDR1 SQVTM and CDR2 ANQGSEA. The CDR3 region is CSVDSTGGYTF. The DNA of the CDR3 is TGCAGCGTCGATTCGACGGGCGGCTACACCTTC.

The gene calls are TRBV7-2 and TRBJ2-6, with D possibly being TRBD2 (5 bases). This CDR3 contains 18 residues. Germline V CDR1 and CDR2: SGHTA, FQGNSA. The V end was cut by 3 bases, the J end by 0 bases, with 15 bases between. The CDR3: CASSFEAAPRSGANVLTF. CDR3 DNA: TGTGCCAGCAGCTTTGAAGCGGCGCCTCGCTCTGGGGCCAACGTCCTGACTTTC.

The gene calls are TRBV14 and TRBJ2-5; 7 bases fit TRBD2. The V gene's germline CDR1 is SGHDN and CDR2 FVKESK. The CDR3 is 15 residues long. After removal of 0 bases from V and 5 bases from J, the junction contained 6 bases not matched to a gene. This CDR3 reads CASSQDLQGGETQYF. The CDR3 region has the DNA TGTGCCAGCAGCCAAGATTTGCAGGGAGGGGAGACCCAGTACTTC.

There are a few counts of this clone. V usage is TRBV4-1 and J usage is TRBJ1-6; TRBD1 matches at 8 bases. CDR3 length equals 15 residues. Germline CDR1 is MGHRA and CDR2 is YSYEKL. With V trimmed by 4 bases and J by 6 bases, 5 bases remained unmatched. The CDR3 here is CASSPGTGGNSPLHF. CDR3 bases: TGCGCCAGCAGCCCGGGGACAGGCGGTAATTCACCCCTCCACTTT.

The chain couples TRBV5-1 to TRBJ1-2; D call uncertain. The CDR3 spans 14 residues. Trimming removed 0 bases at V and 4 bases at J, with 10 bases between. The V gene's germline CDR1 is SGHRS and CDR2 YFSETQ. The CDR3 DNA reads TGCGCCAGCAGCTTGGCCATTGGGTCCTATGGCTACACCTTC. This sequence encodes CASSLAIGSYGYTF.

This clone occurred once. This chain uses TRBV7-2 with TRBJ1-2; 8 bases line up with TRBD1. V lost 5 bases, J lost 5 bases, and 7 bases stayed unmatched. Looked up from germline, CDR1 is SGHTA and CDR2 is FQGNSA. This CDR3 contains 14 residues. CDR3 DNA sequence: TGTGCCAGCAGCCCGGGGACAGGTTTTTATGGCTACACCTTC. It encodes CASSPGTGFYGYTF. The full variable domain, in which reference TRBV7-2 and TRBJ1-2 provide the parts outside the CDR3, is GAGVSQSPSNKVTEKGKDVELRCDPISGHTALYWYRQSLGQGLEFLIYFQGNSAPDKSGLPSDRFSAERTGGSVSTLTIQRTQQEDSAVYLCASSPGTGFYGYTFGSGTRLTVV.

The J gene is TRBJ2-5, the V gene TRBV28, with unresolved D. The CDR3 spans 13 residues. Trimming shortened V by 10 bases and J by 1 base, and 13 bases separated the two germline ends. CDR1 is MDHEN and CDR2 is SYDVKM in the germline V gene. The CDR3 protein is CATALNLQETQYF. The CDR3 DNA is TGTGCCACAGCCTTGAACCTCCAAGAGACCCAGTACTTC.

This clone was observed a single time. The chain couples TRBV3-1 (or the pseudogene TRBV3-2) to TRBJ2-7; D remains ambiguous. Germline V gene sequence: CDR1 LGHDT, CDR2 YNNKEL (reference sequence). The CDR3 covers 9 residues. The germline V and J ends were trimmed by 10 bases and 3 bases, with 4 bases remaining between them. CDR3 sequence reads: CATCYEQYF. Here the CDR3 DNA reads TGTGCCACGTGCTACGAGCAGTACTTC.

The chain joins TRBV30 to TRBJ1-5; TRBD1 might be the D (6 bases). Germline CDR1 GTSNPN, CDR2 SVGIG (reference sequence). V shed 4 bases and J shed 5 bases, with 15 bases lying between them. The CDR3 runs to 14 residues. CDR3: CAWNTGTTDQPQHF. DNA of the CDR3: TGTGCCTGGAATACCGGGACAACGGATCAGCCCCAGCATTTT.